A selection of T cell receptor beta chains follows, all from one sample in a study of blood T cell repertoires in COVID-19. The assay was immunoSEQ multiplex PCR, and TCRdb's table has in-frame clones only and misses some. The sample yields about 160,000 clones, 80% to 90% seen once. The source material was peripheral blood. These receptors all stem from a man aged 35 to 55 with acute or convalescent COVID-19. Both conserved end residues are part of each CDR3. The D gene is left open where the match is weak. The size entry is marked missing in some rows and otherwise reads once, few, many or a size class.

TRBJ2-7 TRBD2 TRBV4-2 - CASSPSSGGSYEQYF TGTGCCAGCAGCCCTTCTAGCGGGGGATCCTACGAGCAGTACTTC
TRBJ2-1 TRBD2 TRBV3-1/TRBV3-2 - CASSQGLAGGNNEQFF TGTGCCAGCAGCCAGGGACTAGCGGGGGGGAACAATGAGCAGTTCTTC
TRBJ1-3 - TRBV6-5 - CASSYSRPGTGNTIYF TGTGCCAGCAGTTACTCCCGGCCCGGGACTGGAAACACCATATATTTT
TRBJ2-2 - TRBV18 - CASSPPSRDTGELFF TGTGCCAGCTCACCACCATCACGGGACACCGGGGAGCTGTTTTTT
TRBJ2-4 TRBD2 TRBV9 few CASSVGEGSLGAKNIQYF TGTGCCAGCAGCGTAGGGGAGGGGTCCTTAGGGGCCAAAAACATTCAGTACTTC
TRBJ1-2 - TRBV30 once CAWRGGDHGYTF TGTGCCTGGAGGGGCGGGGATCATGGCTACACCTTC
TRBJ2-7 - TRBV15 - CATSSPRDTSYEQYF TGTGCCACCAGCAGTCCCAGGGACACTTCCTACGAGCAGTACTTC
TRBJ2-5 - TRBV5-4 - CASSLDSRQETQYF TGTGCCAGCAGCTTGGACAGCCGCCAAGAGACCCAGTACTTC
TRBJ1-4 TRBD1 TRBV11-2 - CASSFRRTGSNEKLFF TGTGCCAGCAGCTTCAGAAGGACAGGGAGTAATGAAAAACTGTTTTTT
TRBJ1-5 TRBD1 TRBV6-6 - CASRRTGNNQPQHF TGTGCCAGCAGACGGACAGGGAATAATCAGCCCCAGCATTTT
TRBJ1-1 - TRBV19 - CASSQSRGEAFF TGTGCCAGTAGCCAGAGTAGGGGTGAAGCTTTCTTT
TRBJ1-6 - TRBV2 - CASSVQGTNSPLHF TGTGCCAGCAGTGTTCAGGGTACTAATTCACCCCTCCACTTT
TRBJ2-7 - TRBV6-5 - CASSYGLTGEQYF TGTGCCAGCAGTTACGGGCTGACCGGAGAGCAGTACTTC
TRBJ1-2 - TRBV15 - CATSRDPDKSGYTF TGTGCCACCAGCAGAGATCCCGACAAATCCGGCTACACCTTC
TRBJ2-1 - TRBV30 - CACRGYNEQFF TGTGCCTGCAGGGGATACAATGAGCAGTTCTTC
TRBJ1-1 - TRBV7-7 once CASSADSNTEAFF TGTGCCAGCAGCGCCGACTCGAACACTGAAGCTTTCTTT
TRBJ2-3 TRBD2 TRBV27 - CASSFLTSGGTDTQYF TGTGCCAGCAGCTTCTTGACTAGCGGGGGCACAGATACGCAGTATTTT
TRBJ1-1 TRBD1 TRBV5-1 - CASSLAVTGTNTEAFF TGCGCCAGCAGCTTAGCCGTGACAGGGACGAACACTGAAGCTTTCTTT
TRBJ2-3 - TRBV9 - CASSGGGDTQYF TGTGCCAGCAGCGGGGGCGGAGATACGCAGTATTTT
TRBJ2-2 TRBD2 TRBV25-1 - CASSETSGVGYTGELFF TGTGCCAGCAGTGAGACTAGCGGGGTCGGGTACACCGGGGAGCTGTTTTTT
TRBJ1-1 TRBD1 TRBV6-5 - CASRRQGDTEAFF TGTGCCAGCAGACGACAGGGTGACACTGAAGCTTTCTTT
TRBJ1-2 TRBD1 TRBV5-4 - CASSARQGVPDGYTF TGTGCCAGCAGCGCTAGACAGGGGGTGCCAGATGGCTACACCTTC
TRBJ2-2 TRBD1 TRBV4-1 - CASSQQGTGGTGELFF TGCGCCAGCAGCCAGCAAGGGACAGGGGGCACCGGGGAGCTGTTTTTT
TRBJ1-1 TRBD1 TRBV18 - CASSGDRATVEAFF TGTGCCAGCTCGGGAGACAGGGCCACCGTTGAAGCTTTCTTT
TRBJ2-4 TRBD2 TRBV5-5 - CASSPSPSSGGTLAKNIQYF TGTGCCAGCAGCCCGAGCCCGAGTAGCGGGGGGACCTTAGCCAAAAACATTCAGTACTTC
TRBJ2-7 - TRBV3-1/TRBV3-2 - CASSQVGGSYEQYF TGTGCCAGCAGCCAAGTTGGCGGTTCCTACGAGCAGTACTTC
TRBJ2-3 - TRBV10-2 - CASSDRGANTQYF TGCGCCAGCAGTGATCGGGGGGCAAATACGCAGTATTTT
TRBJ2-7 - TRBV5-4 - CASSGEPYEQYF TGTGCCAGCAGCGGGGAGCCGTACGAGCAGTACTTC
TRBJ2-7 TRBD1 TRBV5-5 once CASSLGQGSEQYF TGTGCCAGCAGCCTAGGACAGGGCAGCGAGCAGTACTTC
TRBJ1-1 TRBD1 TRBV30 - CAWSVTQGGTEAFF TGTGCCTGGAGTGTCACCCAGGGGGGAACTGAAGCTTTCTTT
TRBJ1-1 - TRBV9 - CASSTTGYTEAFF TGTGCCAGCAGCACCACAGGGTACACTGAAGCTTTCTTT
TRBJ1-1 - TRBV9 - CASSTLQGAITEAFF TGTGCCAGCAGCACCCTACAAGGGGCAATCACTGAAGCTTTCTTT
TRBJ1-2 - TRBV3-1/TRBV3-2 - CASSPYGAGRGYTF TGTGCCAGCAGCCCCTACGGCGCAGGGAGGGGCTACACCTTC
TRBJ2-7 - TRBV5-1 - CASSLEASYEQYF TGCGCCAGCAGCTTGGAAGCCTCCTACGAGCAGTACTTC
TRBJ2-3 TRBD1 TRBV5-4 - CASRQQGALPTDTQYF TGTGCCAGCAGACAACAGGGGGCGCTGCCCACAGATACGCAGTATTTT